Below, 25 T cell receptor beta chains from the same sample are listed, as sequenced in a study of blood T cell repertoires in COVID-19. Measured with immunoSEQ multiplex PCR; TCRdb has only the in-frame clones, and not every one. The data contain approximately 53,000 clones, 80% to 90% of them singletons. Sequenced: peripheral blood. These TCRs come from a human donor in a cohort sampled during active COVID-19.

The rearrangement links TRBV11-3 to TRBJ2-5; 10 bases map to TRBD1. CDR3 size: 15 residues. Germline V gene lookup returns CDR1 SGHNT and CDR2 YENEEA. V was clipped by 4 bases and J by 2 bases; unmatched bases: 4. Written as DNA, the CDR3 is TGTGCCAGCAGCTACGGACAGGGGGAGCAAGAGACCCAGTACTTC. It translates to CASSYGQGEQETQYF.

The chain carries TRBV2 and TRBJ1-6; D is possibly TRBD1 (5 bases). CDR3 length: 15 amino acids. V was cut by 4 bases and J by 0 bases, with 7 bases left in between. Per germline, CDR1 SNHLY and CDR2 FYNNEI. The chain's CDR3 is CASSGRGSYNSPLHF. The CDR3 DNA is TGTGCCAGCAGTGGTAGGGGCTCCTATAATTCACCCCTCCACTTT.

CDR3: CASKSEGSGANVLTF. CDR3 nucleotide sequence: TGTGCCAGTAAGTCAGAGGGCTCGGGGGCCAACGTCCTGACTTTC. This chain joins TRBV19 and TRBJ2-6; D is perhaps TRBD2 (5 bases). Trimming removed 7 bases from V and 4 bases from J, with 14 bases in between. CDR1 and CDR2 from the germline V gene are LNHDA and SQIVND (reference sequence). This CDR3 is 15 amino acids long.

The chain uses TRBV30 and TRBJ2-7; D perhaps matches TRBD1 (6 bases). With 2 bases removed from V and 5 bases from J, the gap between germline ends came to 16 bases. The CDR3 sequence is 14 residues long. In germline, CDR1 is GTSNPN, CDR2 SVGIG (reference sequence). The DNA of the CDR3 is TGTGCCTGGAGTAGAACAGGGTTTGCCCACGAGCAGTACTTC. It translates to CAWSRTGFAHEQYF.

This chain joins TRBV7-2 and TRBJ2-5; 11 nucleotides align to TRBD1. Germline V gene lookup returns CDR1 SGHTA and CDR2 FQGNSA. Unmatched junction bases numbered 9, after V lost 5 bases and J lost 4 bases. The CDR3 has 16 amino acids. The CDR3 loop reads CASSPNGQGAGETQYF. For the CDR3, the DNA is TGTGCCAGCAGCCCCAACGGACAGGGGGCAGGAGAGACCCAGTACTTC.

The genes are TRBV19 and TRBJ1-4; 7 bases map to TRBD1. The germline V gene encodes CDR1 LNHDA and CDR2 SQIVND (reference sequence). Trimming at V came to 8 bases and at J to 6 bases, leaving 6 bases not matched to a gene. The CDR3 sequence is 13 residues long. The CDR3 loop reads CASHRGSDEKLFF. CDR3 DNA: TGTGCCAGTCACAGGGGATCGGATGAAAAACTGTTTTTT.

The rearrangement links TRBV30 to TRBJ2-5, with D uncertain. CDR1 GTSNPN and CDR2 SVGIG come from the germline V gene (reference sequence). The CDR3 has 11 amino acids. Trimming removed 4 bases at V and 2 bases at J, with 5 bases between. The CDR3 protein is CAWTSQETQYF. The CDR3 nucleotides read TGTGCCTGGACGAGTCAAGAGACCCAGTACTTC.

The chain carries TRBV11-2 and TRBJ1-5, with D possibly being TRBD1 (6 bases). V lost 3 bases and J lost 3, with 9 bases in between. Germline V CDR1 and CDR2: SGHAT, FQNNGV. This CDR3 spans 14 amino acids. The CDR3 spells CASSFDRNNQPQHF. CDR3 in DNA: TGTGCCAGCAGCTTCGACAGGAACAATCAGCCCCAGCATTTT.

This chain joins TRBV30 and TRBJ2-4, with D possibly being TRBD2 (6 bases). The CDR3 length is 16 residues. V was shortened by 5 bases and J by 0 bases, with 17 bases between the two germline ends. Per the germline V gene, CDR1 is GTSNPN and CDR2 is SVGIG (reference sequence). DNA for the CDR3: TGTGCCTGGGGGGGGTGTCAGCAGGGAGCCAAAAACATTCAGTACTTC. Amino acid sequence: CAWGGCQQGAKNIQYF.

The chain employs TRBV3-1 (or the pseudogene TRBV3-2) and TRBJ2-7; D unclear. The CDR3 has 14 residues. Trimming cost V 0 bases and J 0 bases, with 6 bases left between them. Germline CDR1 and CDR2: LGHDT and YNNKEL (reference sequence). The CDR3: CASSQDRFSYEQYF. CDR3 nucleotides: TGTGCCAGCAGCCAAGACAGGTTCTCCTACGAGCAGTACTTC.

The rearrangement links TRBV25-1 to TRBJ1-3, with unresolved D. Germline values: CDR1 MGHDK, CDR2 SYGVNS. The V gene lost 10 bases and the J gene lost 5 bases, with 21 bases spanning the gap. The CDR3 spans 15 residues. The CDR3 is CATSPDEGARNTIYF. The CDR3 region has the DNA TGTGCCACCTCCCCCGACGAGGGAGCGAGAAACACCATATATTTT. Full variable domain (rest looked up from reference TRBV25-1 and TRBJ1-3): EADIYQTPRYLVIGTGKKITLECSQTMGHDKMYWYQQDPGMELHLIHYSYGVNSTEKGDLSSESTVSRIRTEHFPLTLESARPSHTSQYLCATSPDEGARNTIYFGEGSWLTVV.

The rearrangement joins TRBV6-5 to TRBJ2-7; the D gene is possibly TRBD2 (6 bases). Trimming pared 4 bases from V and 2 bases from J, leaving 12 bases between. Per the germline V gene, CDR1 is MNHEY and CDR2 is SVGAGI. The CDR3 spans 14 residues. The DNA of the CDR3 is TGTGCCAGCAGTTCCCGGGACTTCACCTACGAGCAGTACTTC. Protein product: CASSSRDFTYEQYF.

The chain employs TRBV4-2 and TRBJ1-2; D might be TRBD1 (5 bases). CDR1 is LGHNA and CDR2 is YNFKEQ in the germline V gene. CDR3 length: 14 amino acids. Trimming left V 2 bases short and J 3 bases short, with 10 bases between. In DNA form, the CDR3 reads TGTGCCAGCAGCCAACTTGGGGGGGACTATGGCTACACCTTC. Translation: CASSQLGGDYGYTF.

The CDR3 nucleotides are TGTGCCAGCAGCCAAGTATCCCCTAGCGGGGGCTTCTACGAGCAGTACTTC. Translation gives CASSQVSPSGGFYEQYF. The chain employs TRBV4-2 and TRBJ2-7; 10 bases align to TRBD2. CDR3 length: 17 residues. The J segment lost 3 bases and the V segment lost 1 base, leaving 9 bases of the junction unmatched. Germline loops: CDR1 LGHNA, CDR2 YNFKEQ.

In nucleotides, the CDR3 is TGTGCCAGCACATCAGGTGGATTCCGGGGCGAGCAGTACTTC. Amino acids: CASTSGGFRGEQYF. V and J are TRBV13 and TRBJ2-7; D might be TRBD2 (5 bases). Between the trimmed V and J ends, which lost 7 bases and 6 bases, there was a span of 19 bases. CDR3 length equals 14 residues. The V gene's germline CDR1 is PRHDT and CDR2 FYEKMQ (reference sequence).

The chain is built from TRBV7-2 and TRBJ2-3; the D gene is possibly TRBD2 (6 bases). CDR1 and CDR2 from the germline V gene are SGHTA and FQGNSA. The CDR3 runs to 14 residues. DNA of the CDR3: TGTGCGCCCCGTAGCGGACCGAGCACAGATACGCAGTATTTT. Translating gives CAPRSGPSTDTQYF. The full variable domain, rest sourced from reference TRBV7-2 and TRBJ2-3, is GAGVSQSPSNKVTEKGKDVELRCDPISGHTALYWYRQSLGQGLEFLIYFQGNSAPDKSGLPSDRFSAERTGGSVSTLTIQRTQQEDSAVYLCAPRSGPSTDTQYFGPGTRLTVL.

The chain couples TRBV5-6 to TRBJ1-5, with a tentative D call TRBD1 (5 bases). Germline V gives CDR1 SGHDT, CDR2 YYEEEE. The CDR3 extends over 15 amino acids. V lost 4 bases, J lost 3 bases, and 14 bases lay in between. The CDR3 loop reads CASSTRQRSNQPQHF. The DNA of the CDR3 is TGTGCCAGCAGCACCCGACAGAGATCCAATCAGCCCCAGCATTTT.

This chain links TRBV6-2 or TRBV6-3 with TRBJ1-5, with D perhaps TRBD1 (5 bases). The CDR3 runs to 14 residues. CDR1 and CDR2 (germline): MNHEY, SVGEGT. With 2 bases removed from V and 4 bases from J, the gap between germline ends came to 9 bases. CDR3 region: CASSYGGGNQPQHF. The CDR3 DNA reads as TGTGCCAGCAGTTACGGCGGGGGGAATCAGCCCCAGCATTTT.

The chain recombines TRBV7-8 with TRBJ1-4, with a tentative D call TRBD1 (5 bases). V lost 5 bases and J 0 bases, leaving 16 bases between the germline ends. CDR1 is SGHVS, CDR2 FQNEAQ, per germline. The CDR3 is made up of 17 amino acids. The CDR3 is CASSLRTGPTTNEKLFF. CDR3 coding DNA: TGTGCCAGCAGCCTCCGAACAGGCCCAACAACTAATGAAAAACTGTTTTTT.

Regarding this clone: The junction does not match germline at one end; this may be a read error. The chain carries TRBV19 and TRBJ2-7; 9 bases align to TRBD1. This CDR3 has 16 amino acids. Germline lookup yields CDR1 LNHDA and CDR2 SQIVND (reference sequence). The CDR3: CASSLEGTGRNYEQYF. The CDR3 DNA reads TGTGCCAGTAGTCTAGAAGGGACAGGGAGGAATTACGAGCAGTACTTC.

The CDR3: CASSVDDTGYNEQFF. The CDR3 DNA is TGTGCCAGCAGTGTAGACGATACGGGGTACAATGAGCAGTTCTTC. V usage is TRBV2 and J usage is TRBJ2-1; maybe TRBD2 (5 bases). Trimming pared 4 bases from V and 4 bases from J, leaving 14 bases between. The germline V gene has CDR1 SNHLY and CDR2 FYNNEI. The CDR3 contains 15 residues. Using reference TRBV2 and TRBJ2-1 for the parts outside the CDR3, the full variable domain is EPEVTQTPSHQVTQMGQEVILRCVPISNHLYFYWYRQILGQKVEFLVSFYNNEISEKSEIFDDQFSVERPDGSNFTLKIRSTKLEDSAMYFCASSVDDTGYNEQFFGPGTRLTVL.

This clone was counted once. The rearrangement uses TRBV5-8 and TRBJ2-3; 13 bases agree with TRBD2. Unmatched junction bases numbered 13, after V lost 0 bases and J lost 6 bases. The length of the CDR3 is 19 residues. Per germline, CDR1 SGHTS and CDR2 YDEGEE. As DNA, the CDR3 is TGTGCCAGCAGCTTGGCACTAGCGGGAGGGCCTGGTCATTCTGATACGCAGTATTTT. Translating it yields CASSLALAGGPGHSDTQYF.

This rearrangement joins TRBV4-3 to TRBJ2-1; 11 nucleotides line up with TRBD2. Germline trimming cut 2 bases from V and 4 bases from J; bases unmatched to any gene: 7. From germline, CDR1 is LGHNA and CDR2 YSLEER. This CDR3 has 17 amino acids. The CDR3: CASSQRSTSGTYNEQFF. In DNA, the CDR3 is TGCGCCAGCAGCCAAAGGTCGACTAGCGGGACATACAATGAGCAGTTCTTC.

The chain couples TRBV11-2 to TRBJ1-2; the match to TRBD1 covers 7 bases. Germline lookup yields CDR1 SGHAT and CDR2 FQNNGV. The CDR3 loop spans 18 amino acids. The V and J ends lost 5 bases and 1 base, in that order; junction bases with no gene match: 16. The DNA for the CDR3 is TGTGCCAGCAGCCCCCAAAGGTACAGGGGAGACTTTAACTATGGCTACACCTTC. Protein: CASSPQRYRGDFNYGYTF. The entire variable domain, with the rest obtained from reference TRBV11-2 and TRBJ1-2, is as follows: EAGVAQSPRYKIIEKRQSVAFWCNPISGHATLYWYQQILGQGPKLLIQFQNNGVVDDSQLPKDRFSAERLKGVDSTLKIQPAKLEDSAVYLCASSPQRYRGDFNYGYTFGSGTRLTVV.

This chain links TRBV12-3 or TRBV12-4 with TRBJ2-5; D unresolved. V lost 2 bases and J lost 4, with 8 bases in between. CDR3 size: 13 residues. In nucleotides, the CDR3 is TGTGCCAGCAGTTTAATATCCGGAGAGACCCAGTACTTC. It is translated as CASSLISGETQYF.